Following are 29 T cell receptor beta chains from one sample sequenced in a study of PD-1 blockade in classical Hodgkin lymphoma. Generated by immunoSEQ multiplex PCR, the TCRdb table keeps only in-frame clones and is missing some. The table has tens of thousands of clones, over 65% seen once. Time point given: cycle 4 day 1 (C4D1), after 5 to 7 weeks of nivolumab. There was relapse after autologous stem cell transplantation in every patient, and there was variation in brentuximab vedotin exposure. The source was peripheral blood mononuclear cells (PBMCs), collected before the fourth cycle of nivolumab. Source of these receptors: a human donor with classical Hodgkin lymphoma.

This clone was seen only a few times. The V and J genes are TRBV19 and TRBJ2-2; D unresolved. The CDR3 loop spans 12 amino acids. Germline CDR1 and CDR2: LNHDA and SQIVND (reference sequence). Trimming shortened V by 6 bases and J by 4 bases, and 6 bases separated the two germline ends. DNA for the CDR3: TGTGCCAGTAGCTCGATCACCGGGGAGCTGTTTTTT. It yields the protein CASSSITGELFF. The full variable domain, its missing parts supplied by reference TRBV19 and TRBJ2-2, is DGGITQSPKYLFRKEGQNVTLSCEQNLNHDAMYWYRQDPGQGLRLIYYSQIVNDFQKGDIAEGYSVSREKKESFPLTVTSAQKNPTAFYLCASSSITGELFFGEGSRLTVL.

The sample holds a few counts of this clone. The chain carries TRBV19 and TRBJ2-7; no clear D gene. The CDR3 runs 16 residues. Germline lookup yields CDR1 LNHDA and CDR2 SQIVND (reference sequence). The V and J ends lost 6 bases and 0 bases respectively, with 18 bases between them. Written as DNA, the CDR3 is TGTGCCAGTAGCCTACGGGCGAGGACGGCCTCCTACGAGCAGTACTTC. Translation gives CASSLRARTASYEQYF. The full variable domain, with the rest looked up from reference TRBV19 and TRBJ2-7, is DGGITQSPKYLFRKEGQNVTLSCEQNLNHDAMYWYRQDPGQGLRLIYYSQIVNDFQKGDIAEGYSVSREKKESFPLTVTSAQKNPTAFYLCASSLRARTASYEQYFGPGTRLTVT.

This clone has just a few counts. Written as DNA, the CDR3 is TGTGCCAGCAGTAAGGGGGAGGTCTATGGCTACACCTTC. Protein sequence: CASSKGEVYGYTF. V and J are TRBV2 and TRBJ1-2; D might be TRBD1 (6 bases). V dropped 5 bases and J dropped 4 bases, with 11 bases sitting between them. Germline V gene data show CDR1 as SNHLY and CDR2 as FYNNEI. The CDR3 has 13 amino acids.

This chain joins TRBV30 and TRBJ1-1; maybe TRBD1 (6 bases). The germline V gene has CDR1 GTSNPN and CDR2 SVGIG (reference sequence). This CDR3 spans 13 amino acids. V shed 3 bases and J shed 4 bases, with 12 bases lying between them. Written as DNA, the CDR3 is TGTGCCTGGAGGGTAGGGGGGAGCACTGAAGCTTTCTTT. Protein sequence: CAWRVGGSTEAFF.

This clone was recorded a few times. The chain couples TRBV10-3 to TRBJ1-1, with D uncertain. The germline V gene encodes CDR1 ENHRY and CDR2 SYGVKD. This CDR3 contains 14 residues. Trimming took 3 bases from V and 5 from J, leaving 13 bases between them. Here the CDR3 reads CAISDPGLRTEAFF. CDR3 coding DNA: TGTGCCATCAGTGACCCGGGCTTGAGGACTGAAGCTTTCTTT.

The V gene is TRBV6-1, the J gene TRBJ2-1, with 11 bases aligning to TRBD2. This CDR3 has 21 amino acids. Germline loops: CDR1 MNHNS, CDR2 SASEGT. Trimming took 4 bases from V and 7 from J; bases not matched to a gene: 24. CDR3 nucleotides: TGTGCCAGCAGTGGAGCTAGCGGGGGGAAATCCGAGTTATCCTTTACAAATGAGCAGTTCTTC. Translating it yields CASSGASGGKSELSFTNEQFF.

The chain joins TRBV6-4 to TRBJ1-1, with D uncertain. From germline, CDR1 is MRHNA and CDR2 SNTAGT. V shed 2 bases and J shed 1 base, with 5 bases lying between them. The CDR3 contains 13 residues. The CDR3 DNA reads TGTGCCAGCAGTGACGCCCCGAACACTGAAGCTTTCTTT. Residues: CASSDAPNTEAFF.

The V gene is TRBV25-1, the J gene TRBJ2-1, with 13 bases aligning to TRBD2. Germline lookup yields CDR1 MGHDK and CDR2 SYGVNS. The trim removed 4 bases at V and 6 bases at J, leaving 6 bases unmatched. This CDR3 has 16 residues. In DNA form, the CDR3 reads TGTGCCAGCAGTGGAGGGACTAGCGGGGTGCCCAATGAGCAGTTCTTC. It translates to CASSGGTSGVPNEQFF.

The rearrangement links TRBV28 to TRBJ2-3; D ambiguous. This CDR3 has 14 amino acids. Trimming cost V 5 bases and J 2 bases, with 11 bases left between them. Germline V gene lookup returns CDR1 MDHEN and CDR2 SYDVKM. The chain's CDR3 is CASSLGRSTDTQYF. The DNA for the CDR3 is TGTGCCAGCAGTCTCGGACGCTCCACAGATACGCAGTATTTT.

The chain is built from TRBV11-1 and TRBJ1-1; no clear D. The CDR3 is 13 amino acids. The germline V and J ends were trimmed by 2 bases and 0 bases, with 4 bases remaining between them. The germline V gene encodes CDR1 SGHAT and CDR2 FQDESV (reference sequence). CDR3 sequence reads: CASSLLLNTEAFF. The CDR3 coding sequence is TGTGCCAGCAGCTTATTACTGAACACTGAAGCTTTCTTT.

V usage is TRBV7-2 and J usage is TRBJ2-3; 7 nucleotides match TRBD2. The ends lost 4 bases at V and 2 bases at J; junction bases unmatched: 6. CDR1 is SGHTA, CDR2 FQGNSA, per germline. The CDR3 extends over 15 amino acids. CDR3 sequence reads: CASSSPGLPTDTQYF. CDR3 nucleotide sequence: TGTGCCAGCAGCTCACCGGGACTACCCACAGATACGCAGTATTTT.

This clone was counted a single time. The chain recombines TRBV18 with TRBJ2-5; 9 nucleotides agree with TRBD1. This CDR3 region has 17 residues. J was trimmed by 3 bases and V by 0 bases; bases with no gene match: 8. Germline assignment: CDR1 KGHSH and CDR2 LQKENI. The CDR3 nucleotides are TGTGCCAGCTCACCACCATTGACAGGGGGGAATAAAGAGACCCAGTACTTC. Translated: CASSPPLTGGNKETQYF.

The chain links TRBV28 to TRBJ1-5; D gene unclear. This CDR3 spans 14 amino acids. Looked up from germline, CDR1 is MDHEN and CDR2 is SYDVKM. With 2 bases removed from V and 1 base from J, the gap between germline ends came to 6 bases. The CDR3 bases are TGTGCCAGCAGTTTAGGGCAGAGCAATCAGCCCCAGCATTTT. Translating it yields CASSLGQSNQPQHF.

The chain carries TRBV6-5 and TRBJ2-2; no firm D call. CDR3 length equals 15 residues. Deletions cut 2 bases from V and 2 bases from J, with 9 bases between. Germline CDR1 is MNHEY and CDR2 is SVGAGI. The CDR3 region has the DNA TGTGCCAGCAGTTACAGGGCGGTTAACACCGGGGAGCTGTTTTTT. It translates to CASSYRAVNTGELFF.

The chain is built from TRBV7-2 and TRBJ2-5; TRBD2 agrees at 10 bases. J was trimmed by 4 bases and V by 5 bases; bases with no gene match: 4. CDR3 length: 14 residues. CDR1 is SGHTA and CDR2 is FQGNSA in the germline V gene. Here the CDR3 DNA reads TGTGCCAGCAGCCGAGCGGGGGGGCTAGAGACCCAGTACTTC. Its protein is CASSRAGGLETQYF.

DNA of the CDR3: TGTGCCAGCAGTTCTCTTCTGGGGGGTGCCACTGAAGCTTTCTTT. Translated: CASSSLLGGATEAFF. This chain uses TRBV27 with TRBJ1-1; a weak D match, TRBD1 (5 bases). Between the trimmed V and J ends, which lost 4 bases and 4 bases, there was a span of 16 bases. This CDR3 region has 15 residues. Germline CDR1 MNHEY, CDR2 SMNVEV (reference sequence).

This sequence joins TRBV28 and TRBJ2-7; weak D call: TRBD2 (5 bases). Germline loops: CDR1 MDHEN, CDR2 SYDVKM. The CDR3 length is 16 residues. V lost 4 bases, J lost 11 bases, and 27 bases lay in between. The CDR3 sequence is CASSSLKLGVTAREYF. CDR3 nucleotide sequence: TGTGCCAGCAGTTCGCTAAAACTAGGAGTCACAGCTAGGGAGTACTTC.

The CDR3 spells CASSPWPGDDIQYF. CDR3 bases: TGTGCCAGCAGCCCCTGGCCAGGGGATGACATTCAGTACTTC. V is TRBV4-2 and J is TRBJ2-4; D is perhaps TRBD1 (6 bases). The ends were cut back, 4 bases at V and 8 bases at J, with 15 bases in the middle. This CDR3 contains 14 residues. CDR1 is LGHNA, CDR2 YNFKEQ, per germline.

The CDR3 protein is CASSFASPGDNEQFF. CDR3 DNA: TGTGCCAGCAGTTTCGCTAGCCCAGGGGACAATGAGCAGTTCTTC. The chain is built from TRBV6-5 and TRBJ2-1; D is possibly TRBD1 (6 bases). The V gene's germline CDR1 is MNHEY and CDR2 SVGAGI. Deletions cut 4 bases from V and 5 bases from J, with 15 bases between. This CDR3 comprises 15 residues.

V usage is TRBV27 and J usage is TRBJ2-1; TRBD1 matches 7 bases. Germline V gives CDR1 MNHEY, CDR2 SMNVEV (reference sequence). The CDR3 runs 14 residues. Trimming took 8 bases from V and 2 from J; bases not matched to a gene: 6. DNA of the CDR3: TGTGCCAGCGCGACAGGGAACACCTACAATGAGCAGTTCTTC. Translation gives CASATGNTYNEQFF.

The V gene is TRBV7-8, the J gene TRBJ2-3; D is perhaps TRBD2 (7 bases). The CDR3 totals 15 residues. Looked up from germline, CDR1 is SGHVS and CDR2 is FQNEAQ. Trimming shortened V by 6 bases and J by 0 bases, and 13 bases separated the two germline ends. Here the CDR3 reads CASSLGGASTDTQYF. CDR3 coding DNA: TGTGCCAGCAGTCTGGGGGGGGCCAGCACAGATACGCAGTATTTT.

The V call is TRBV6-6, the J call TRBJ2-7; 16 positions match TRBD2. CDR1 and CDR2 from the germline V gene are MNHNY and SVGAGI (reference sequence). The CDR3 is made up of 16 amino acids. Trimming removed 5 bases from V and 0 bases from J; junction bases left unmatched: 1. CDR3 sequence reads: CASSGTSGGASYEQYF. The CDR3 DNA reads TGTGCCAGCAGTGGGACTAGCGGGGGGGCCTCCTACGAGCAGTACTTC.

J is TRBJ2-5 and V is TRBV5-4, with 7 bases identical to TRBD2. The V gene's germline CDR1 is SGHNT and CDR2 YYREEE (reference sequence). Germline trimming cut 5 bases from V and 5 bases from J; bases unmatched to any gene: 6. This CDR3 comprises 13 residues. CDR3 coding DNA: TGTGCCAGCAGTAGGGACTATCCGGAGACCCAGTACTTC. It codes for CASSRDYPETQYF.

This rearrangement joins TRBV4-2 to TRBJ1-2, with 12 bases matching TRBD1. This CDR3 comprises 15 residues. Germline CDR1 is LGHNA and CDR2 is YNFKEQ. The V and J ends lost 4 bases and 4 bases, in that order; junction bases with no gene match: 4. The CDR3 spells CASSPLGQGAYGYTF. The CDR3 DNA reads as TGTGCCAGCAGCCCCCTGGGACAGGGGGCCTATGGCTACACCTTC.

In regard to this clone: Compared with germline, one end of the junction differs, possibly owing to a read error. The CDR3 nucleotides are TGTGCTAGCAGCTTAGACCCTTCCTCCTACGAGCAGTACTTC. The encoded protein is CASSLDPSSYEQYF. The J gene is TRBJ2-7, the V gene TRBV7-7; unclear D gene. The CDR3 is 14 residues long. Germline CDR1 reads SSHAT; CDR2 reads FNYEAQ (reference sequence).

The chain has TRBV6-1 and TRBJ2-3; 12 bases line up with TRBD2. There are 15 residues in the CDR3. V trimming: 5 bases; J trimming: 4 bases; junction bases outside the gene matches: 4. CDR1 and CDR2 from the germline V gene are MNHNS and SASEGT. The CDR3 loop is CASSRTSGVADTQYF. The CDR3 DNA sequence: TGTGCCAGCAGTCGGACTAGCGGGGTAGCAGATACGCAGTATTTT.

In nucleotides, the CDR3 is TGTGCCAGCAGTCTTCTTGGACAGGGGAAAGAGACCCAGTACTTC. It is translated as CASSLLGQGKETQYF. The chain has TRBV27 and TRBJ2-5; 9 bases are a match to TRBD1. CDR1 is MNHEY, CDR2 SMNVEV, per germline (reference sequence). The CDR3 sequence is 15 residues long. Losses at the gene ends were 5 bases for V and 3 bases for J; bases not matched to a gene: 7.

The chain couples TRBV4-3 to TRBJ2-3, with 13 bases lining up with TRBD2. Germline V gene sequence: CDR1 LGHNA, CDR2 YSLEER. With V trimmed by 3 bases and J by 4 bases, 1 base remained unmatched. The CDR3 spans 15 residues. Here the CDR3 reads CASSQTSGGPDTQYF. The CDR3 nucleotides read TGCGCCAGCAGCCAGACTAGCGGGGGGCCAGATACGCAGTATTTT.

V and J are TRBV21-1 and TRBJ2-5. TRBV21-1 is marked as a pseudogene. This CDR3 has 14 amino acids. DNA for the CDR3: TGTGCCAGCAGCAAAGTTGCAAAGCAAGAGACCCAGTACTTC. It encodes CASSKVAKQETQYF.